What follows is one T cell receptor (beta chain) and its context. The data derive from a study of blood T cell repertoires in COVID-19. Study-wide context: Material from acute and convalescent COVID-19 was sourced from the United States, Italy and Spain. PBMCs, B-cell-depleted T cells, or T cells were the source of the cDNA or gDNA that made up the material.

The germline CDR1 and CDR2 sequences are SGHNT and YENEEA. Trimming cost V 6 bases and J 5 bases; bases outside gene matches: 11. The CDR3 loop spans 15 amino acids. Per the original methods: Nucleated cell number was recorded as an estimate derived from reference gene primer amplification. TCRdb's copy holds only in-frame clones and misses some; the assay was immunoSEQ multiplex PCR. The V and J calls and clone size come from that table; D and trimming were worked out from the DNA. The sample has some 73,000 clones, around 85% seen once. The source is a woman older than 75 with active or convalescent COVID-19. The sequenced sample was peripheral blood. This sequence joins TRBV11-3 and TRBJ2-5; 8 bases line up with TRBD2. DNA of the CDR3: TGTGCCAGCAGTCGCTCAGTCGGGGGGGGCGAGACCCAGTACTTC. Amino acids: CASSRSVGGGETQYF.